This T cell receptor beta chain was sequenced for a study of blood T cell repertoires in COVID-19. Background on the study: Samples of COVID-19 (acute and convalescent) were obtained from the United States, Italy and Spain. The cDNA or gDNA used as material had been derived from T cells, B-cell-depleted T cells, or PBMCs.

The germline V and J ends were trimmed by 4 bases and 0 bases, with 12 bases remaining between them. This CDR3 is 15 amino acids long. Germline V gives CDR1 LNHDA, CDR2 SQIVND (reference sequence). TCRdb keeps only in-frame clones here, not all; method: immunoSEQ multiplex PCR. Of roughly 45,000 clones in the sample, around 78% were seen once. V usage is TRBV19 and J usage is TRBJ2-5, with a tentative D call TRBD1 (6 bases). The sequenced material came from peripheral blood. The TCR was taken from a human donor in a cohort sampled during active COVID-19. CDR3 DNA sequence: TGTGCCAGTAGTACCTGGAGGACAGACCAAGAGACCCAGTACTTC. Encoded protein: CASSTWRTDQETQYF.